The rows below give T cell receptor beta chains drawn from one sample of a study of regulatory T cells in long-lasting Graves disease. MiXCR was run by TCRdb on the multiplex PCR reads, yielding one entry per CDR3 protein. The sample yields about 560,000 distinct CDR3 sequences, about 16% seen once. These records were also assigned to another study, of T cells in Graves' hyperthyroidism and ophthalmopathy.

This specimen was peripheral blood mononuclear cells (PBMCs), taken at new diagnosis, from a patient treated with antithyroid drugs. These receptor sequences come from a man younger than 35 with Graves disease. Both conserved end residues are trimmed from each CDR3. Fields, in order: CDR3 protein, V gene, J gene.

CDR3aa: ASSGTSGSPFGSEQF
v_gene: TRBV19
j_gene: TRBJ2-1

CDR3aa: ASSLSRNGRDNEQF
v_gene: TRBV7-3
j_gene: TRBJ2-1

CDR3aa: ASSGTAVNQPQH
v_gene: TRBV9
j_gene: TRBJ1-5

CDR3aa: ASSVMSGSLDEQY
v_gene: TRBV9
j_gene: TRBJ2-7

CDR3aa: ASSQGGQRDNEQF
v_gene: TRBV3-1
j_gene: TRBJ2-1

CDR3aa: ASSPHGRNFGLEQY
v_gene: TRBV9
j_gene: TRBJ2-7

CDR3aa: ASTSPLRPEGNEQY
v_gene: TRBV28
j_gene: TRBJ2-7

CDR3aa: AWSGTGRKINGYT
v_gene: TRBV30
j_gene: TRBJ1-2

CDR3aa: ASSLSVTGESNEQF
v_gene: TRBV27
j_gene: TRBJ2-1

CDR3aa: ASRIAGGGYEQY
v_gene: TRBV12-3/TRBV12-4
j_gene: TRBJ2-7

CDR3aa: ATSRSSDNQPQH
v_gene: TRBV15
j_gene: TRBJ1-5